The rows below give T cell receptor beta chains drawn from one sample of a study of cytomegalovirus exposure and HLA in healthy donors. This table comes from immunoSEQ multiplex PCR, and its TCRdb copy is limited to in-frame clones, with some not included. The sample has roughly 190,000 clones; approximately 79% are singletons. Sequencing was carried out using PBMCs. The receptor set was obtained from a girl aged 5 to 17 in good health and CMV-seropositive. The CDR3 runs from the conserved cysteine through the conserved F or W. Fields, in order: V gene, J gene, D gene, clone size, CDR3 DNA, CDR3 protein. The D gene is left open where the match is weak. Clone size is not always given. Where it is, it says once, few, many or a class for expanded clones.

V gene: TRBV4-3
J gene: TRBJ1-2
D gene: TRBD1
clone size: few
CDR3 DNA: TGCGCCAGCAGCCAAGATCCCCGCGGACAGGGGAACTATGGCTACACCTTC
CDR3 protein: CASSQDPRGQGNYGYTF

V gene: TRBV9
J gene: TRBJ1-1
D gene: -
clone size: -
CDR3 DNA: TGTGCCAGCAGCCTACATACAGGGCCTCGCGGCACTGAAGCTTTCTTT
CDR3 protein: CASSLHTGPRGTEAFF

V gene: TRBV6-5
J gene: TRBJ1-1
D gene: TRBD1
clone size: few
CDR3 DNA: TGTGCCAGCAGGGAAACAGGGGGCATCACTGAAGCTTTCTTT
CDR3 protein: CASRETGGITEAFF

V gene: TRBV11-3
J gene: TRBJ2-7
D gene: TRBD2
clone size: -
CDR3 DNA: TGTGCCAGCAGCTTAGATTTCGGGACTAGCGTTTACGAGCAGTACTTC
CDR3 protein: CASSLDFGTSVYEQYF

V gene: TRBV6-1
J gene: TRBJ2-2
D gene: TRBD1
clone size: few
CDR3 DNA: TGTGCCAGCAGTGAAGAGTACGGAAGAAGACAGGGTCATTTCCCCGGGGAGCTGTTTTTT
CDR3 protein: CASSEEYGRRQGHFPGELFF

V gene: TRBV27
J gene: TRBJ2-1
D gene: -
clone size: -
CDR3 DNA: TGTGCCAGCAGTCATGGGCCACGACAGTCTACCTACAATGAGCAGTTCTTC
CDR3 protein: CASSHGPRQSTYNEQFF

V gene: TRBV21-1
J gene: TRBJ2-7
D gene: -
clone size: -
CDR3 DNA: TGTGCCAGCAGCAAAGGACAGGGAACAAACTACGAGCAGTACTTC
CDR3 protein: CASSKGQGTNYEQYF

V gene: TRBV7-2
J gene: TRBJ2-2
D gene: -
clone size: -
CDR3 DNA: TGTGCCAGCAGCTTAATGCAGGCGGGGACCGGGGAGCTGTTTTTT
CDR3 protein: CASSLMQAGTGELFF

V gene: TRBV2
J gene: TRBJ2-3
D gene: -
clone size: -
CDR3 DNA: TGTGCCAGCAGTGGATCCCTAGTACCGGGAGACTTCACAGATACGCAGTATTTT
CDR3 protein: CASSGSLVPGDFTDTQYF

V gene: TRBV7-9
J gene: TRBJ2-1
D gene: TRBD2
clone size: -
CDR3 DNA: TGTGCCAGCAGCTTACCGGCTAGCGGGGGGCTGGATGAGCAGTTCTTC
CDR3 protein: CASSLPASGGLDEQFF

V gene: TRBV7-2
J gene: TRBJ2-7
D gene: TRBD2
clone size: -
CDR3 DNA: TGTGCCAGCAGGGGACTAGCGGGGAATCTTCGCTACGAGCAGTACTTC
CDR3 protein: CASRGLAGNLRYEQYF

V gene: TRBV5-1
J gene: TRBJ1-5
D gene: TRBD1
clone size: -
CDR3 DNA: TGCGCCAGCAGCTTGGGAGGGACAGGGGACAGTCAGCCCCAGCATTTT
CDR3 protein: CASSLGGTGDSQPQHF

V gene: TRBV5-1
J gene: TRBJ1-2
D gene: -
clone size: -
CDR3 DNA: TGCGCCAGCAGCTTAGGACCCGGGACACCAAACTATGGCTACACCTTC
CDR3 protein: CASSLGPGTPNYGYTF

V gene: TRBV7-9
J gene: TRBJ2-2
D gene: -
clone size: -
CDR3 DNA: TGTGCCAGCAGCGCGGGTCAAAACACCGGGGAGCTGTTTTTT
CDR3 protein: CASSAGQNTGELFF

V gene: TRBV7-9
J gene: TRBJ1-2
D gene: -
clone size: few
CDR3 DNA: TGTGCCAGCAGCTTCCCTGAAAACAGTGGCTACACCTTC
CDR3 protein: CASSFPENSGYTF

V gene: TRBV4-3
J gene: TRBJ1-3
D gene: TRBD1
clone size: once
CDR3 DNA: TGCGCCAGCAGCCTATCACAGGGGTCTGGAAGCACCATATATTTT
CDR3 protein: CASSLSQGSGSTIYF

V gene: TRBV5-8
J gene: TRBJ1-1
D gene: -
clone size: -
CDR3 DNA: TGTGCCAGCAGCCGAATGGGGGGGGCCACTGAAGCTTTCTTT
CDR3 protein: CASSRMGGATEAFF

V gene: TRBV14
J gene: TRBJ2-7
D gene: -
clone size: few
CDR3 DNA: -
CDR3 protein: CASSQVGQGTLGLYF

V gene: TRBV13
J gene: TRBJ1-6
D gene: -
clone size: -
CDR3 DNA: TGTGCCAGCAGCCCTAGGCCGAGTTTCGGGGGTAATTCACCCCTCCACTTT
CDR3 protein: CASSPRPSFGGNSPLHF

V gene: TRBV5-1
J gene: TRBJ1-2
D gene: -
clone size: -
CDR3 DNA: TGCGCCAGCAGCTTTGGGACAACCTATGGCTACACCTTC
CDR3 protein: CASSFGTTYGYTF

V gene: TRBV19
J gene: TRBJ2-7
D gene: TRBD2
clone size: -
CDR3 DNA: TGTGCCAGTATGGGGGGGTCCTACGAGCAGTACTTC
CDR3 protein: CASMGGSYEQYF

V gene: TRBV7-9
J gene: TRBJ1-6
D gene: TRBD1
clone size: -
CDR3 DNA: TGTGCCAGCAGCCAGAGGACAGGGAATTCACCCCTCCACTTT
CDR3 protein: CASSQRTGNSPLHF

V gene: TRBV7-8
J gene: TRBJ2-5
D gene: -
clone size: -
CDR3 DNA: TGTGCCAGCAGCTTAGTTAGCGGACTGACGCTGCAGGAGACCCAGTACTTC
CDR3 protein: CASSLVSGLTLQETQYF